This entry lists 21 T cell receptor beta chains sequenced from one sample in a study of neurological immune-mediated disorders. A single record per CDR3 protein comes from TCRdb applying MiXCR to the 5' RACE reads. The sample carries fewer than 60,000 distinct CDR3 sequences, around 10% recorded once. The sequencing input was PBMCs. Receptors were obtained from a man aged 65-85 years with HTLV-1-associated myelopathy (HAM/TSP).

This clonotype was seen more than once but under ten times. The V call is TRBV20-1, the J call TRBJ2-1, with D hard to call. This CDR3 is built from 13 residues. In germline, CDR1 is DFQATT, CDR2 SNEGSKA (reference sequence). Trimming cost V 5 bases and J 5 bases, with 13 bases left between them. CDR3 region: CSAAIRVNNEQFF. The CDR3 bases are TGCAGTGCTGCCATACGAGTCAACAATGAGCAGTTCTTC.

Only one count was recorded for this clonotype. V gene TRBV20-1 combines with J gene TRBJ2-3; TRBD2 is a possible D gene (6 bases). The CDR3 is 17 residues long. From germline, CDR1 is DFQATT and CDR2 SNEGSKA (reference sequence). Trimming removed 3 bases at V and 1 base at J, with 20 bases between. As DNA, the CDR3 is TGCAGTGCTAGGGCGCCTGGAAGGCGGGAAGGCACAGATACGCAGTATTTT. Encoded protein: CSARAPGRREGTDTQYF.

This clonotype was counted many times. The chain joins TRBV3-1 to TRBJ2-3; D call uncertain. The ends were cut back, 0 bases at V and 4 bases at J, with 8 bases in the middle. This CDR3 has 14 residues. Germline CDR1 and CDR2: LGHDT and YNNKEL (reference sequence). The CDR3 here is CASSQESWSDTQYF. CDR3 coding DNA: TGTGCCAGCAGCCAAGAATCCTGGTCAGATACGCAGTATTTT.

Ten or more counts support this clonotype. This sequence joins TRBV27 and TRBJ2-1, with 9 positions matching TRBD2. The CDR3 covers 16 residues. V was pared by 5 bases and J by 0 bases, with 5 bases of the junction left unmatched. Germline-derived CDR1 and CDR2 are MNHEY and SMNVEV (reference sequence). The CDR3 here is CASSVAGVLSYNEQFF. The CDR3 DNA reads TGTGCCAGCAGTGTAGCGGGGGTCCTCTCCTACAATGAGCAGTTCTTC.

This clonotype was picked up many times. V and J are TRBV3-1 and TRBJ2-3; unclear D gene. V lost 2 bases and J lost 6, with 6 bases in between. The CDR3 consists of 12 residues. The germline CDR1 and CDR2 sequences are LGHDT and YNNKEL (reference sequence). DNA for the CDR3: TGTGCCAGCAGCCAACGGCGGGATACGCAGTATTTT. Translated, it gives CASSQRRDTQYF.

This clonotype was observed a single time. This may be a read error: a much more frequent sequence differs by one nucleotide. V is TRBV9 and J is TRBJ1-1; D not certain. Germline CDR1 SGDLS, CDR2 YYNGEE. CDR3 length equals 14 residues. CDR3 sequence: CANSVRRENTEAFF. Written as DNA, the CDR3 is TGTGCCAACAGCGTGCGGAGGGAGAACACTGAAGCTTTCTTT.

This clonotype was counted at least ten times. CDR3 nucleotide sequence: TGCGCCAGCAGCCAAGCGGCGGGGAGAGGAAACACCATATATTTT. This encodes CASSQAAGRGNTIYF. The gene calls are TRBV4-3 and TRBJ1-3; D uncertain. Trimming left V 1 base short and J 4 bases short, with 11 bases between. The germline V gene encodes CDR1 LGHNA and CDR2 YSLEER. The CDR3 loop spans 15 amino acids.

This clonotype was observed at least ten times. The V and J genes are TRBV20-1 and TRBJ2-1; TRBD2 is a possible D gene (6 bases). The CDR3 has 14 residues. V shed 2 bases and J shed 7 bases, with 15 bases lying between them. Germline lookup yields CDR1 DFQATT and CDR2 SNEGSKA (reference sequence). The DNA of the CDR3 is TGCAGTGCTAGAACGGCGGCGGGAACGAATGAGCAGTTCTTC. Translating gives CSARTAAGTNEQFF.

Ten or more counts support this clonotype. J is TRBJ1-6 and V is TRBV27, with D possibly TRBD1 on 6 matching bases. V lost 3 bases, J lost 13 bases, and 16 bases lay in between. Germline V gene lookup returns CDR1 MNHEY and CDR2 SMNVEV (reference sequence). The CDR3 covers 14 residues. The CDR3 DNA follows: TGTGCCAGCAGTTTTTCAACAGGGAATGAGCCCCTCCACTTT. Its protein is CASSFSTGNEPLHF.

This clonotype has just a few counts. The chain couples TRBV6-2 or TRBV6-3 to TRBJ2-7, with D uncertain. Deletions cut 5 bases from V and 4 bases from J, with 6 bases between. Germline V lookup: CDR1 MNHEY, CDR2 SVGEGT. The CDR3 spans 11 residues. The CDR3 reads CASSGAYEQYF. The CDR3 DNA follows: TGTGCCAGCAGTGGAGCGTACGAGCAGTACTTC.

The chain is built from TRBV5-1 and TRBJ2-5; unclear D gene. V was trimmed by 6 bases and J by 3 bases, leaving 12 bases between them. CDR3 size: 13 residues. Germline values: CDR1 SGHRS, CDR2 YFSETQ. Here the CDR3 reads CASKVLAEETQYF. CDR3 sequence (DNA): TGCGCCAGCAAGGTGCTCGCGGAAGAGACCCAGTACTTC.

This clonotype has a count of ten or more. The CDR3 DNA is TGCAGTGCTAGAGATCCTGCGGGAGGAAGTGCAGAGACCCAGTACTTC. The encoded protein is CSARDPAGGSAETQYF. This sequence joins TRBV20-1 and TRBJ2-5; 8 bases align to TRBD2. The V gene end was trimmed by 0 bases and the J gene end by 4 bases; junction bases not matched to a gene: 10. Germline V gives CDR1 DFQATT, CDR2 SNEGSKA (reference sequence). The CDR3 has 16 residues.

This clonotype was detected ten times or more. The chain uses TRBV20-1 and TRBJ2-3, with 9 bases fitting TRBD2. Trimming cost V 1 base and J 2 bases; bases outside gene matches: 10. From germline, CDR1 is DFQATT and CDR2 SNEGSKA (reference sequence). The CDR3 length is 17 residues. The CDR3 region is CSARAWASGDFTDTQYF. DNA of the CDR3: TGCAGTGCTAGAGCATGGGCTAGCGGGGATTTCACAGATACGCAGTATTTT.

A note on this clonotype: Since the CDR3 does not end with the conserved phenylalanine or tryptophan, this likely comes from a read error. No DNA is shown, since the ends of the CDR3 on it are uncertain; the CDR3 is the one TCRdb lists. The gene calls are TRBV5-1 and TRBJ2-1; the DNA was not used to check the table's D call, TRBD1. The CDR3 has 12 amino acids, counting both end residues. Germline V gene lookup returns CDR1 SGHRS and CDR2 YFSETQ. CDR3 region: CASSFGTGGQVL.

V and J are TRBV19 and TRBJ2-1, with 12 nucleotides matching TRBD2. The CDR3 loop spans 16 amino acids. Germline V gene lookup returns CDR1 LNHDA and CDR2 SQIVND (reference sequence). V lost 3 bases and J lost 8; bases outside the gene matches: 8. The CDR3 DNA reads TGTGCCAGTAGTATGCTAGCGGGAGGGTCAGGCGATGAGCAGTTCTTC. Translated: CASSMLAGGSGDEQFF.

This clonotype came up many times. The chain employs TRBV28 and TRBJ2-1, with TRBD2 matching 9 bases. The CDR3 consists of 15 residues. Trimming at V came to 6 bases and at J to 7 bases, leaving 10 bases not matched to a gene. Germline V gene sequence: CDR1 MDHEN, CDR2 SYDVKM. The CDR3 region has the DNA TGTGCCAGCAGCGAATCACTAGCGGGCGCGAATGAGCAGTTCTTC. This translates into CASSESLAGANEQFF.

This clonotype was counted many times. The chain is built from TRBV6-5 and TRBJ2-1, with no clear D. Germline V gives CDR1 MNHEY, CDR2 SVGAGI. The CDR3 length is 13 residues. Trimming cost V 0 bases and J 8 bases, with 8 bases left between them. DNA of the CDR3: TGTGCCAGCAGTTACTCGATTGAGTATGAGCAGTTCTTC. It codes for CASSYSIEYEQFF.

This clonotype was seen ten or more times. The chain is built from TRBV5-1 and TRBJ2-7; D unclear. The CDR3 is 14 residues long. Between the trimmed V and J ends, which lost 3 bases and 7 bases, there was a span of 17 bases. The germline gives CDR1 SGHRS, CDR2 YFSETQ. The CDR3 protein is CASSSLRSPWEQYF. As DNA, the CDR3 is TGCGCCAGCAGCTCGTTGAGATCGCCTTGGGAGCAGTACTTC.

For this clonotype: This may be a read error, as it is one base from a much larger clone. This rearrangement joins TRBV6-1 to TRBJ1-5; no firm D call. The V and J ends lost 3 bases and 4 bases respectively, with 1 base between them. Germline V gives CDR1 MNHNS, CDR2 SASEGT. The length of the CDR3 is 11 residues. The CDR3 spells CASSENQPQHF. The CDR3 DNA sequence: TGTGCCAGCAGTGAGAATCAGCCCCAGCATTTT.

In its sample, this clonotype was seen many times. The chain employs TRBV18 and TRBJ2-7; the D call may be TRBD1 or TRBD2 (5 bases each). CDR1 and CDR2 from the germline V gene are KGHSH and LQKENI. The V end was cut by 3 bases, the J end by 6 bases, with 12 bases between. This CDR3 is built from 13 residues. Here the CDR3 DNA reads TGTGCCAGCTCACCCACCCGGGACCTCGAGCAGTACTTC. Protein product: CASSPTRDLEQYF. Together with reference TRBV18 and TRBJ2-7, the CDR3 gives the full variable domain: NAGVMQNPRHLVRRRGQEARLRCSPMKGHSHVYWYRQLPEEGLKFMVYLQKENIIDESGMPKERFSAEFPKEGPSILRIQQVVRGDSAAYFCASSPTRDLEQYFGPGTRLTVT.

This clonotype appeared many times. The gene calls are TRBV7-2 and TRBJ2-7; D possibly corresponds to TRBD1 (5 bases). V gave up 5 bases and J gave up 6 bases, with 8 bases separating them. The germline gives CDR1 SGHTA, CDR2 FQGNSA. There are 11 residues in the CDR3. CDR3 bases: TGTGCCAGCAGCGTACAGGTCGAGCAGTACTTC. Amino acid sequence: CASSVQVEQYF.